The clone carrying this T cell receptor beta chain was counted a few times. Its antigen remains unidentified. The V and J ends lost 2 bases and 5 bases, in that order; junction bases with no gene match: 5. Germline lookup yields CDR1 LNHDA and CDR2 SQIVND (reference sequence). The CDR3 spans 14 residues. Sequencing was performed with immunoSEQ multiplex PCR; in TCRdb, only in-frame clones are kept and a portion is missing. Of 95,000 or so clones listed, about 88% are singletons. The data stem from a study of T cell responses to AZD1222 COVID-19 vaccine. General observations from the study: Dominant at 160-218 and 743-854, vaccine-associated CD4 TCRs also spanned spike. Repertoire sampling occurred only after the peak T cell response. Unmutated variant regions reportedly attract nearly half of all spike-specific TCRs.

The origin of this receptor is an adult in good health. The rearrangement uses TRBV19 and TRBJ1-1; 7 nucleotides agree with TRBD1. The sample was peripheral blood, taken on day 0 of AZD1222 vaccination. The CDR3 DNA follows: TGTGCCAGTAGTATATACCCACAGGGGACTGAAGCTTTCTTT. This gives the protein CASSIYPQGTEAFF.